This T cell receptor beta chain was sequenced in a study of Graves' ophthalmopathy and Graves' hyperthyroidism. Study in general: Stable hyperthyroidism meant no progression to ophthalmopathy within 18 months of follow-up.

CDR1 is DFQATT and CDR2 is SNEGSKA in the germline V gene (reference sequence). This CDR3 region has 11 residues. Trimming took 7 bases from V and 3 from J, leaving 10 bases between them. The TCR beta CDR3 regions underwent amplification from RNA transcripts. An opening RT-PCR round employed HTBI primers and preceded a second-round multiplex PCR. TCRdb fed the multiplex PCR reads into MiXCR, producing one record per CDR3 protein. The table shows around 1.1 million distinct CDR3 sequences, with roughly two fifths occurring only once. Hyperthyroidism patients, all newly diagnosed, had under 2 months' duration and ages of 18 to 65. This clonotype was found a few times.

Specimen: peripheral blood or thyroid tissue (not recorded which). The chain is built from TRBV20-1 and TRBJ2-7, with D hard to call. This TCR was recovered from an adult man with Graves' hyperthyroidism. The CDR3 nucleotides read TGCAGTGAATTACTCATCTACGAGCAGTACTTC. Translated, it gives CSELLIYEQYF.